This entry lists 7 T cell receptor beta chains sequenced from one sample in a study of T cells in Graves' hyperthyroidism and ophthalmopathy. The source material, RNA transcripts, was used to amplify TCR beta CDR3 regions. The HTBI primer set served for first-round RT-PCR of the TCR CDR3. TCRdb re-called the multiplex PCR reads through MiXCR, storing one row per CDR3 protein. The table shows around 560,000 distinct CDR3 sequences, with approximately 16% occurring only once. The sample comprised blood. Receptor source: a woman aged 18-29 years with Graves' hyperthyroidism.

This clonotype appeared a few times. This chain joins TRBV6-1 and TRBJ1-1; D ambiguous. Trimming took off 8 bases at V and 1 base at J, with 14 bases between the two ends. Germline V gene data show CDR1 as MNHNS and CDR2 as SASEGT. The CDR3 runs 14 residues. The CDR3 DNA follows: TGTGCCAGCCTGGTCCAACAGCGGAACACTGAAGCTTTCTTT. It codes for CASLVQQRNTEAFF.

This clonotype was counted at least ten times. The chain has TRBV6-5 and TRBJ1-1, with 7 nucleotides matching TRBD1. The CDR3 covers 16 residues. Germline V gives CDR1 MNHEY, CDR2 SVGAGI. V shed 0 bases, J shed 0 bases, and the junction held 4 bases outside the gene matches. CDR3 amino acids: CASSYSQGPMNTEAFF. For the CDR3, the DNA is TGTGCCAGCAGTTACTCACAGGGGCCTATGAACACTGAAGCTTTCTTT.

The chain employs TRBV4-3 and TRBJ2-2; D remains unclear. The V end was cut by 0 bases, the J end by 7 bases, with 6 bases between. Germline CDR1 LGHNA, CDR2 YSLEER. CDR3 length: 13 amino acids. CDR3 in DNA: TGCGCCAGCAGCCAAGAGAGTATCGGGGAGCTGTTTTTT. As protein: CASSQESIGELFF.

This clonotype was seen more than once but under ten times. V gene TRBV5-1 combines with J gene TRBJ1-1; a weak D match, TRBD1 (5 bases). There are 14 residues in the CDR3. Trimming cost V 2 bases and J 3 bases, with 11 bases left between them. Looked up from germline, CDR1 is SGHRS and CDR2 is YFSETQ. DNA of the CDR3: TGCGCCAGCAGCTTTAATGGGGGGTACACTGAAGCTTTCTTT. Its protein product is CASSFNGGYTEAFF.

The chain links TRBV12-3 or TRBV12-4 to TRBJ1-2; 10 nucleotides agree with TRBD1. CDR3 length equals 14 residues. The trim removed 6 bases at V and 6 bases at J, leaving 7 bases unmatched. The DNA of the CDR3 is TGTGCCAGCAGCAACCCGGGACAGGGGAATGGCTACACCTTC. Its translation is CASSNPGQGNGYTF.

Ten or more counts support this clonotype. A read error may produce the germline difference seen at one junction end. The chain is built from TRBV10-3 and TRBJ2-3, with 10 bases aligning to TRBD2. Germline lookup yields CDR1 ENHRY and CDR2 SYGVKD. This CDR3 spans 13 amino acids. The CDR3 nucleotides read TGTGCTATCAGCGGGGGGGGCACAGATACGCAGTATTTT. Amino acids: CAISGGGTDTQYF.

This CDR3 is CASNRETTDTQYF. CDR3 coding DNA: TGCGCCAGCAACCGGGAGACCACAGATACGCAGTATTTT. The chain is built from TRBV5-1 and TRBJ2-3, with D maybe TRBD2 (6 bases). The CDR3 has 13 residues. The V gene lost 6 bases and the J gene lost 2 bases, with 10 bases spanning the gap. From germline, CDR1 is SGHRS and CDR2 YFSETQ.